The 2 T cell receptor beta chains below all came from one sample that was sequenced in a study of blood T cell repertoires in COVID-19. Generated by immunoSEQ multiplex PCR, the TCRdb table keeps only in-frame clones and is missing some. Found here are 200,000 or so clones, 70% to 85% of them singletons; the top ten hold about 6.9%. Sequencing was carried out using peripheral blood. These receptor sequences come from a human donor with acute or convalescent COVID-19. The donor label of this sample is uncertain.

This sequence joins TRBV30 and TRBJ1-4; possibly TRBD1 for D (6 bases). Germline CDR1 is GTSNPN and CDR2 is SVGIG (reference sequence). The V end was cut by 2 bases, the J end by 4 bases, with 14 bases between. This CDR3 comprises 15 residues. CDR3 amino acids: CAWSLPGHVNEKLFF. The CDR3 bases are TGTGCCTGGAGTCTACCGGGACACGTTAATGAAAAACTGTTTTTT.

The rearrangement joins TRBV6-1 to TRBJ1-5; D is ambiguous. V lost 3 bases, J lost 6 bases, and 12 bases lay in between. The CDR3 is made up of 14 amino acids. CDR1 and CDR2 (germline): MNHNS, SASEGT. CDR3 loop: CASSDQHERQPQHF. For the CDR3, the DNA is TGTGCCAGCAGTGATCAGCACGAGCGTCAGCCCCAGCATTTT.